The 27 T cell receptor beta chains below were found in one sample sequenced in a study of T cell responses to AZD1222 COVID-19 vaccine. This table comes from immunoSEQ multiplex PCR, and its TCRdb copy is limited to in-frame clones, with some not included. Here the sample spans some 150,000 clones, 88% being singletons. The sequenced sample was peripheral blood, obtained on day 0 of AZD1222 vaccination. Receptor source: an adult in good health.

The chain has TRBV19 and TRBJ2-1; D gene ambiguous. Trimming took off 4 bases at V and 2 bases at J, with 3 bases between the two ends. This CDR3 region has 12 residues. From germline, CDR1 is LNHDA and CDR2 SQIVND (reference sequence). CDR3 region: CASSTPYNEQFF. The DNA for the CDR3 is TGTGCCAGTAGTACACCCTACAATGAGCAGTTCTTC.

V and J are TRBV19 and TRBJ1-5; D is perhaps TRBD1 (5 bases). The CDR3 is made up of 15 amino acids. Germline CDR1 LNHDA, CDR2 SQIVND (reference sequence). Between the trimmed V and J ends, which lost 7 bases and 15 bases, there was a span of 28 bases. The CDR3, as DNA: TGTGCCAGTACCCGAGCCCCAGGGCAGGTCAGTGGTATGCATTTT. Translated, it gives CASTRAPGQVSGMHF. Based on the CDR3 plus reference TRBV19 and TRBJ1-5, the full variable domain is DGGITQSPKYLFRKEGQNVTLSCEQNLNHDAMYWYRQDPGQGLRLIYYSQIVNDFQKGDIAEGYSVSREKKESFPLTVTSAQKNPTAFYLCASTRAPGQVSGMHFGDGTRLSIL.

J is TRBJ1-1 and V is TRBV18; unclear D gene. Deletions cut 6 bases from V and 4 bases from J, with 9 bases between. This CDR3 region has 12 residues. Looked up from germline, CDR1 is KGHSH and CDR2 is LQKENI. CDR3 bases: TGTGCCAGCTCCCCCATTGGCACTGAAGCTTTCTTT. Translating it yields CASSPIGTEAFF. The full variable domain, with the rest looked up from reference TRBV18 and TRBJ1-1, is NAGVMQNPRHLVRRRGQEARLRCSPMKGHSHVYWYRQLPEEGLKFMVYLQKENIIDESGMPKERFSAEFPKEGPSILRIQQVVRGDSAAYFCASSPIGTEAFFGQGTRLTVV.

V and J are TRBV4-1 and TRBJ1-3, with a possible D match to TRBD1 (6 bases). This CDR3 comprises 15 residues. CDR1 and CDR2 from the germline V gene are MGHRA and YSYEKL. V lost 2 bases, J lost 1 base, and 9 bases lay in between. For the CDR3, the DNA is TGCGCCAGCAGCCAACAGGGGATGTCTGGAAACACCATATATTTT. Protein: CASSQQGMSGNTIYF.

This clone was observed a single time. This CDR3 reads CASSPDSGRNTGELFF. In DNA form, the CDR3 reads TGTGCCAGCAGCCCGGATAGCGGGAGGAACACCGGGGAGCTGTTTTTT. The V call is TRBV4-2, the J call TRBJ2-2, with 9 bases fitting TRBD2. Germline CDR1 and CDR2: LGHNA and YNFKEQ. Trimming at V came to 4 bases and at J to 1 base, leaving 4 bases not matched to a gene. The CDR3 consists of 16 residues.

The chain carries TRBV7-2 and TRBJ2-7; 11 bases map to TRBD2. Germline CDR1 and CDR2: SGHTA and FQGNSA. With 5 bases clipped from V and 3 bases from J, the junction kept 3 bases outside the gene matches. CDR3 length equals 14 residues. CDR3 DNA sequence: TGTGCCAGCAGCCCCGGGACTAGCGGCTACGAGCAGTACTTC. The encoded protein is CASSPGTSGYEQYF.

In its sample, this clone was seen once. V and J are TRBV6-4 and TRBJ1-4, with no clear D. The V gene lost 5 bases and the J gene lost 4 bases, with 8 bases spanning the gap. Germline assignment: CDR1 MRHNA and CDR2 SNTAGT. The CDR3 loop spans 13 amino acids. The CDR3 DNA reads as TGTGCCAGCAGTCGGGCAGTTAATGAAAAACTGTTTTTT. This gives the protein CASSRAVNEKLFF.

This chain joins TRBV9 and TRBJ2-3; TRBD2 matches 9 bases. The germline CDR1 and CDR2 sequences are SGDLS and YYNGEE. After removal of 3 bases from V and 2 bases from J, the junction contained 4 bases not matched to a gene. The CDR3 contains 15 residues. CDR3 region: CASSGSGRYTDTQYF. The CDR3 DNA reads as TGTGCCAGCAGCGGTAGCGGGAGATACACAGATACGCAGTATTTT.

The chain links TRBV7-8 to TRBJ2-3; D is undetermined. The V gene's germline CDR1 is SGHVS and CDR2 FQNEAQ. This CDR3 has 14 residues. V lost 4 bases and J lost 0, with 8 bases in between. CDR3 DNA: TGTGCCAGCAGCTACGGACGTAGCACAGATACGCAGTATTTT. Amino acids: CASSYGRSTDTQYF.

The chain has TRBV27 and TRBJ2-2, with no clear D. The CDR3 consists of 14 residues. Per germline, CDR1 MNHEY and CDR2 SMNVEV (reference sequence). Trimming stripped 3 bases from V and 1 base from J, with 6 bases between. The CDR3 protein is CASSFGLNTGELFF. The DNA for the CDR3 is TGTGCCAGCAGTTTCGGGTTGAACACCGGGGAGCTGTTTTTT.

This sequence joins TRBV7-2 and TRBJ2-1; maybe TRBD2 (5 bases). The germline V and J ends were trimmed by 8 bases and 4 bases, with 15 bases remaining between them. There are 14 residues in the CDR3. Germline CDR1 is SGHTA and CDR2 is FQGNSA. The CDR3 reads CASLPGGLYNEQFF. The CDR3, as DNA: TGTGCCAGCTTACCCGGCGGGCTGTACAATGAGCAGTTCTTC.

This clone appeared once. The chain recombines TRBV4-3 with TRBJ2-7; D uncertain. This CDR3 has 14 residues. V was shortened by 1 base and J by 4 bases, with 11 bases between the two germline ends. Germline CDR1 is LGHNA and CDR2 is YSLEER. The CDR3 nucleotides are TGCGCCAGCAGCCAAGCAAGATGGCGGTACGAGCAGTACTTC. Amino acids: CASSQARWRYEQYF.

CDR3 region: CASSPPGNSPLHF. Here the CDR3 DNA reads TGTGCCAGCAGTCCCCCAGGGAATTCACCCCTCCACTTT. The V gene is TRBV27, the J gene TRBJ1-6; D possibly corresponds to TRBD1 (5 bases). This CDR3 has 13 residues. From germline, CDR1 is MNHEY and CDR2 SMNVEV (reference sequence). V was shortened by 5 bases and J by 7 bases, with 9 bases between the two germline ends.

This clone was seen only once. The rearrangement uses TRBV5-1 and TRBJ1-6; D is unresolved. The CDR3 covers 16 residues. From germline, CDR1 is SGHRS and CDR2 YFSETQ. Trimming took off 1 base at V and 10 bases at J, with 18 bases between the two ends. DNA of the CDR3: TGCGCCAGCAGCTTGAGATCCCCGGGGAGATGGTCACCCCTCCACTTT. It specifies CASSLRSPGRWSPLHF.

This chain joins TRBV10-1 and TRBJ1-2; D is ambiguous. V was shortened by 7 bases and J by 4 bases, with 13 bases between the two germline ends. Germline V gene data show CDR1 as WNHNN and CDR2 as SYGVQD (reference sequence). This CDR3 has 13 amino acids. CDR3 sequence reads: CASTPGTSYGYTF. CDR3 coding DNA: TGCGCCAGCACTCCGGGCACGAGCTATGGCTACACCTTC.

The chain carries TRBV7-8 and TRBJ1-2; the match to TRBD1 covers 8 bases. The CDR3 runs to 15 residues. The junction had 6 bases not matched to a gene; V was cut back by 2 bases and J by 4 bases. CDR1 and CDR2 (germline): SGHVS, FQNEAQ. DNA of the CDR3: TGTGCCAGCAGCTTAAGACAGGGGTTAGCCTATGGCTACACCTTC. It is translated as CASSLRQGLAYGYTF.

This clone was detected only once. The chain links TRBV6-5 to TRBJ1-1, with D unresolved. V lost 6 bases and J lost 8, with 10 bases in between. Germline-derived CDR1 and CDR2 are MNHEY and SVGAGI. This CDR3 contains 11 residues. CDR3 nucleotides: TGTGCCAGCAGGACCCCCGGGGAAGCTTTCTTT. This translates into CASRTPGEAFF.

The sample holds a few counts of this clone. The chain recombines TRBV19 with TRBJ1-2; D might be TRBD1 (5 bases). CDR1 is LNHDA and CDR2 is SQIVND in the germline V gene (reference sequence). The length of the CDR3 is 18 residues. Trimming stripped 5 bases from V and 2 bases from J, with 24 bases between. The CDR3 nucleotides are TGTGCCAGTAGTTTGGTAGGAGCTTCGGCAGGGCGCAACTATGGCTACACCTTC. Its translation is CASSLVGASAGRNYGYTF.

In this sample, this clone turned up a few times. The rearrangement links TRBV4-3 to TRBJ2-7; 13 bases fit TRBD2. Per germline, CDR1 LGHNA and CDR2 YSLEER. CDR3 length: 15 amino acids. V shed 5 bases, J shed 1 base, and the junction held 2 bases outside the gene matches. CDR3 nucleotide sequence: TGCGCCAGCAGCGAGGGACTAGCGGGATCCTACGAGCAGTACTTC. It specifies CASSEGLAGSYEQYF.

The genes are TRBV6-2 or TRBV6-3 and TRBJ1-4; possible D gene TRBD1, 6 bases. Deletions cut 6 bases from V and 4 bases from J, with 12 bases between. This CDR3 has 14 amino acids. The germline V gene has CDR1 MNHEY and CDR2 SVGEGT. Here the CDR3 reads CASSLTGNNEKLFF. CDR3 bases: TGTGCCAGCAGCCTCACAGGGAATAATGAAAAACTGTTTTTT.

The gene calls are TRBV3-1 (or the pseudogene TRBV3-2) and TRBJ1-5; D unclear. CDR1 is LGHDT and CDR2 is YNNKEL in the germline V gene (reference sequence). The CDR3 extends over 13 amino acids. Trimming removed 3 bases from V and 6 bases from J, with 9 bases in between. CDR3 in DNA: TGTGCCAGCAGCCACGGCCCAACTCAGCCCCAGCATTTT. Residues: CASSHGPTQPQHF.

The chain couples TRBV5-1 to TRBJ2-1; 8 positions agree with TRBD1. CDR3 length: 16 residues. Germline assignment: CDR1 SGHRS and CDR2 YFSETQ. The junction had 7 bases not matched to a gene; V was cut back by 0 bases and J by 5 bases. CDR3 loop: CASSLVGQDRNNEQFF. In nucleotides, the CDR3 is TGCGCCAGCAGCTTGGTGGGACAGGATCGGAACAATGAGCAGTTCTTC.

The rearrangement joins TRBV5-1 to TRBJ1-6; D unclear. Between the trimmed V and J ends, which lost 5 bases and 9 bases, there was a span of 12 bases. The germline gives CDR1 SGHRS, CDR2 YFSETQ. The CDR3 is 13 amino acids. DNA of the CDR3: TGCGCCAGCAGTTCGGAAGTCCTTTCACCCCTCCACTTT. Protein: CASSSEVLSPLHF.

This clone was recorded only once. The chain employs TRBV19 and TRBJ1-1, with unresolved D. Per the germline V gene, CDR1 is LNHDA and CDR2 is SQIVND (reference sequence). V lost 3 bases, J lost 0 bases, and 8 bases lay in between. This CDR3 has 14 residues. The CDR3 nucleotides read TGTGCCAGTAGTATTAACACTTTGAACACTGAAGCTTTCTTT. Translated, it gives CASSINTLNTEAFF.

V usage is TRBV6-5 and J usage is TRBJ2-3, with 12 bases fitting TRBD1. The germline V gene encodes CDR1 MNHEY and CDR2 SVGAGI. The CDR3 contains 13 residues. V was clipped by 8 bases and J by 5 bases; unmatched bases: 2. CDR3 nucleotides: TGTGCCAGCGGGACAGGGGGCTTAGATACGCAGTATTTT. Its protein is CASGTGGLDTQYF.

In its sample, this clone was seen once. The V and J genes are TRBV13 and TRBJ1-1; D perhaps matches TRBD1 (5 bases). Germline loops: CDR1 PRHDT, CDR2 FYEKMQ (reference sequence). Trimming cost V 6 bases and J 2 bases, with 16 bases left between them. This CDR3 region has 15 residues. This chain's CDR3 is CASSSHSGDNTEAFF. CDR3 DNA: TGTGCCAGCAGTTCCCATTCCGGGGACAACACTGAAGCTTTCTTT.

The DNA of the CDR3 is TGTGCCAGCAGCTTAAGGGGACTAGCTGATTCGCAGGGCAATGAGCAGTTCTTC. Protein product: CASSLRGLADSQGNEQFF. The V call is TRBV7-6, the J call TRBJ2-1, with 9 bases lining up with TRBD2. V was clipped by 2 bases and J by 6 bases; unmatched bases: 14. From germline, CDR1 is SGHVS and CDR2 FNYEAQ. This CDR3 spans 18 amino acids. The full variable domain, with the rest looked up from reference TRBV7-6 and TRBJ2-1, is GAGVSQSPRYKVTKRGQDVALRCDPISGHVSLYWYRQALGQGPEFLTYFNYEAQQDKSGLPNDRFSAERPEGSISTLTIQRTEQRDSAMYRCASSLRGLADSQGNEQFFGPGTRLTVL.